Shown below are 25 T cell receptor beta chains from a single sample sequenced in a study of beta chain features in type 1 diabetes. General observations from the study: Patients with Type 1 diabetes showed moderately but significantly shorter TCRB CDR3s in all four CD4+ subsets.

No cognate antigen is known for these TCRs. Reverse transcription of all isolated RNA meant that expressed TCRB transcripts were sequenced. Some clones are missing from TCRdb's copy, which holds only in-frame ones; the method was immunoSEQ multiplex PCR. The sample comprises fewer than 350,000 clones, over 14% of which are singletons, and roughly 0.015% rests with the top ten. What was sequenced was naive CD4+ T cells from blood. The receptors here all came from a man in his late teens or twenties with type 1 diabetes.

V usage is TRBV7-2 and J usage is TRBJ2-7; 7 positions match TRBD2. The CDR3 is 14 amino acids. With 5 bases clipped from V and 7 bases from J, the junction kept 11 bases outside the gene matches. The germline gives CDR1 SGHTA, CDR2 FQGNSA. CDR3 nucleotides: TGTGCCAGCAGCCCGACCCGACTAGCTGGGGAGCAGTACTTC. The encoded protein is CASSPTRLAGEQYF.

The rearrangement joins TRBV18 to TRBJ2-7, with 8 nucleotides matching TRBD2. Unmatched junction bases numbered 5, after V lost 0 bases and J lost 4 bases. The CDR3 runs to 15 residues. Germline V CDR1 and CDR2: KGHSH, LQKENI. The DNA for the CDR3 is TGTGCCAGCTCACCACCTAGCGGGACCTTTTACGAGCAGTACTTC. It specifies CASSPPSGTFYEQYF. Supplemented by reference TRBV18 and TRBJ2-7, the full variable domain reads NAGVMQNPRHLVRRRGQEARLRCSPMKGHSHVYWYRQLPEEGLKFMVYLQKENIIDESGMPKERFSAEFPKEGPSILRIQQVVRGDSAAYFCASSPPSGTFYEQYFGPGTRLTVT.

This clone was observed a few times. CDR3 DNA: TGTGCCAGCACCCTAGGCTATGGCTACACCTTC. The encoded protein is CASTLGYGYTF. The chain carries TRBV21-1 and TRBJ1-2. TRBV21-1 is annotated as a pseudogene. This CDR3 contains 11 residues.

This clone was seen only a few times. V is TRBV29-1 and J is TRBJ2-1; TRBD2 matches at 10 bases. Germline trimming cut 5 bases from V and 6 bases from J; bases unmatched to any gene: 4. Looked up from germline, CDR1 is SQVTM and CDR2 is ANQGSEA. CDR3 length equals 13 residues. CDR3 region: CSVSGGALNEQFF. CDR3 nucleotides: TGCAGCGTTAGCGGGGGGGCTCTCAATGAGCAGTTCTTC.

Only a few counts were recorded for this clone. The J gene is TRBJ2-3, the V gene TRBV6-6, with 10 bases lining up with TRBD1. Germline V lookup: CDR1 MNHNY, CDR2 SVGAGI (reference sequence). The V gene end was trimmed by 10 bases and the J gene end by 2 bases; junction bases not matched to a gene: 3. This CDR3 comprises 13 residues. The DNA of the CDR3 is TGTGCCACGACAGGGGGCATCACAGATACGCAGTATTTT. It specifies CATTGGITDTQYF.

This clone has a handful of counts. J is TRBJ2-1 and V is TRBV11-2, with a weak D call TRBD2 (6 bases). The CDR3 covers 18 residues. The germline gives CDR1 SGHAT, CDR2 FQNNGV. Trimming shortened V by 0 bases and J by 0 bases, and 15 bases separated the two germline ends. DNA for the CDR3: TGTGCCAGCAGCTTAGATTCGTGGCGGGGCCCCTCCTACAATGAGCAGTTCTTC. This codes for CASSLDSWRGPSYNEQFF.

This clone has a handful of counts. Here the CDR3 DNA reads TGCAGTGGGCAGGGGGACCAGCCCCAGCATTTT. Protein: CSGQGDQPQHF. V gene TRBV20-1 combines with J gene TRBJ1-5; 7 positions agree with TRBD1. CDR3 length equals 11 residues. V was clipped by 7 bases and J by 7 bases; unmatched bases: 4. Germline-derived CDR1 and CDR2 are DFQATT and SNEGSKA (reference sequence).

The table lists this clone with a few counts. The same CDR3 is also encoded by other DNA sequences in this sample. The chain is built from TRBV30 and TRBJ1-5, with 10 bases matching TRBD1. CDR3 length: 13 residues. J was trimmed by 4 bases and V by 5 bases; bases with no gene match: 2. The germline V gene has CDR1 GTSNPN and CDR2 SVGIG (reference sequence). This chain's CDR3 is CAWSGQGNQPQHF. CDR3 in DNA: TGTGCCTGGTCGGGACAGGGGAATCAGCCCCAGCATTTT.

The chain recombines TRBV9 with TRBJ2-2, with 11 bases that match TRBD2. This CDR3 has 16 residues. CDR1 and CDR2 (germline): SGDLS, YYNGEE. The junction had 3 bases not matched to a gene; V was cut back by 1 base and J by 4 bases. Here the CDR3 reads CASSVSGTSGTGELFF. CDR3 nucleotides: TGTGCCAGCAGCGTATCCGGGACTAGCGGCACCGGGGAGCTGTTTTTT.

This clone has more than one count but fewer than ten. The rearrangement joins TRBV29-1 to TRBJ2-7; 12 positions agree with TRBD1. The J segment lost 5 bases and the V segment lost 3 bases, leaving 11 bases of the junction unmatched. Germline V lookup: CDR1 SQVTM, CDR2 ANQGSEA. CDR3 size: 16 residues. CDR3 nucleotides: TGCAGCGTTGAGGGGACAGGGGGCGGTCCCCAGGACGAGCAGTACTTC. Translating gives CSVEGTGGGPQDEQYF.

V gene TRBV2 combines with J gene TRBJ1-2; 12 positions match TRBD1. The germline CDR1 and CDR2 sequences are SNHLY and FYNNEI. With V trimmed by 6 bases and J by 6 bases, 11 bases remained unmatched. The CDR3 sequence is 16 residues long. The CDR3 is CASRYPGQGAQDGYTF. DNA for the CDR3: TGTGCCAGCAGATATCCGGGACAGGGGGCGCAGGATGGCTACACCTTC. Filled out from reference TRBV2 and TRBJ1-2, the complete variable domain reads EPEVTQTPSHQVTQMGQEVILRCVPISNHLYFYWYRQILGQKVEFLVSFYNNEISEKSEIFDDQFSVERPDGSNFTLKIRSTKLEDSAMYFCASRYPGQGAQDGYTFGSGTRLTVV.

This clone has more than one count but fewer than ten. The J gene is TRBJ2-3, the V gene TRBV6-5, with TRBD1 matching over 7 bases. Germline assignment: CDR1 MNHEY and CDR2 SVGAGI. The CDR3 totals 11 residues. Germline trimming cut 7 bases from V and 10 bases from J; bases unmatched to any gene: 5. CDR3 residues: CASKRQGAQYF. CDR3 nucleotide sequence: TGTGCCAGCAAAAGACAGGGCGCGCAGTATTTT.

This clone was observed a handful of times. The rearrangement joins TRBV6-5 to TRBJ2-5; D ambiguous. The CDR3 has 12 amino acids. Trimming took 5 bases from V and 2 from J, leaving 6 bases between them. Germline lookup yields CDR1 MNHEY and CDR2 SVGAGI. CDR3 nucleotide sequence: TGTGCCAGCAGTGGGCAGCAAGAGACCCAGTACTTC. Amino acids: CASSGQQETQYF.

This chain connects TRBV9 to TRBJ2-3; 7 bases line up with TRBD2. CDR1 is SGDLS and CDR2 is YYNGEE in the germline V gene. The V gene end was trimmed by 3 bases and the J gene end by 0 bases; junction bases not matched to a gene: 1. The CDR3 runs to 14 residues. In DNA, the CDR3 is TGTGCCAGCAGCGAGGGAGGGAGCACAGATACGCAGTATTTT. It translates to CASSEGGSTDTQYF.

CDR3 residues: CAWSGGVYGYTF. CDR3 nucleotides: TGTGCCTGGAGTGGGGGGGTCTATGGCTACACCTTC. This chain links TRBV30 with TRBJ1-2; possibly TRBD1 for D (5 bases). Germline values: CDR1 GTSNPN, CDR2 SVGIG (reference sequence). With 1 base removed from V and 4 bases from J, the gap between germline ends came to 7 bases. The CDR3 is 12 amino acids.

This CDR3 is CASSLGTGINYGYTF. CDR3 coding DNA: TGCGCCAGCAGCTTGGGGACAGGGATTAACTATGGCTACACCTTC. This chain links TRBV5-1 with TRBJ1-2; TRBD1 aligns across 8 bases. V shed 0 bases and J 1 base; nucleotides not matched to a gene: 2. This CDR3 has 15 amino acids. Germline lookup yields CDR1 SGHRS and CDR2 YFSETQ.

Only a few counts were recorded for this clone. The chain carries TRBV7-9 and TRBJ2-3, with 7 bases lining up with TRBD1. Germline V gene data show CDR1 as SEHNR and CDR2 as FQNEAQ (reference sequence). The CDR3 has 10 amino acids. The junction had 4 bases not matched to a gene; V was cut back by 5 bases and J by 14 bases. The CDR3 is CASSHAGGYF. CDR3 DNA: TGTGCCAGCAGCCATGCAGGGGGGTATTTT.

The chain uses TRBV5-1 and TRBJ2-2; the D gene is possibly TRBD1 (5 bases). The V end lost 1 base, the J end lost 3 bases, and 10 bases lay between the germline ends. Looked up from germline, CDR1 is SGHRS and CDR2 is YFSETQ. The CDR3 extends over 15 amino acids. CDR3 amino acids: CASSLQGVDTGELFF. The DNA of the CDR3 is TGCGCCAGCAGCTTGCAAGGGGTGGACACCGGGGAGCTGTTTTTT.

The rearrangement joins TRBV28 to TRBJ2-3; D perhaps matches TRBD2 (6 bases). CDR1 and CDR2 from the germline V gene are MDHEN and SYDVKM. Deletions cut 6 bases from V and 0 bases from J, with 10 bases between. The CDR3 sequence is 14 residues long. CDR3 nucleotide sequence: TGTGCCAGCAGGTTGGGGGGTAGCACAGATACGCAGTATTTT. Translated: CASRLGGSTDTQYF.

There are a few counts of this clone. This rearrangement joins TRBV10-3 to TRBJ2-7; 12 nucleotides agree with TRBD2. Unmatched junction bases numbered 6, after V lost 0 bases and J lost 3 bases. The CDR3 runs to 17 residues. Germline V gene lookup returns CDR1 ENHRY and CDR2 SYGVKD. DNA of the CDR3: TGTGCCATCAGTGAGTCTGGGACTAGCGGGTACTACTACGAGCAGTACTTC. Its translation: CAISESGTSGYYYEQYF.

The chain combines TRBV30 with TRBJ2-7; possible D gene TRBD2, 6 bases. The CDR3 runs 12 residues. V was pared by 0 bases and J by 6 bases, with 9 bases between. Germline CDR1 GTSNPN, CDR2 SVGIG (reference sequence). The CDR3 protein is CAWSVRGFEQYF. DNA of the CDR3: TGTGCCTGGAGTGTACGGGGGTTCGAGCAGTACTTC.

The chain employs TRBV19 and TRBJ1-1; D gene unclear. Trimming left V 3 bases short and J 1 base short, with 12 bases between. The CDR3 is 15 amino acids. Germline V gene data show CDR1 as LNHDA and CDR2 as SQIVND (reference sequence). The CDR3 spells CASSILAGSNTEAFF. In nucleotides, the CDR3 is TGTGCCAGTAGTATTCTGGCAGGATCGAACACTGAAGCTTTCTTT.

This clone was seen only a few times. The chain carries TRBV29-1 and TRBJ1-1; D call uncertain. Trimming cost V 4 bases and J 0 bases, with 9 bases left between them. This CDR3 is built from 13 residues. Germline CDR1 is SQVTM and CDR2 is ANQGSEA. The CDR3 reads CSVGLSLNTEAFF. The CDR3 nucleotides are TGCAGCGTTGGACTGTCCTTGAACACTGAAGCTTTCTTT.

V is TRBV4-2 and J is TRBJ2-7; a possible D gene is TRBD2 (5 bases). The CDR3 contains 13 residues. V was trimmed by 1 base and J by 3 bases, leaving 7 bases between them. Germline V gives CDR1 LGHNA, CDR2 YNFKEQ. CDR3 in amino acids: CASSQVGDYEQYF. The CDR3 DNA reads as TGTGCCAGCAGCCAAGTGGGAGACTACGAGCAGTACTTC.

The chain carries TRBV5-1 and TRBJ2-2; D possibly corresponds to TRBD2 (5 bases). The CDR3 has 13 amino acids. Deletions cut 5 bases from V and 6 bases from J, with 11 bases between. The germline CDR1 and CDR2 sequences are SGHRS and YFSETQ. The CDR3 sequence is CASSRDLPGELFF. CDR3 in DNA: TGCGCCAGCAGTCGGGATTTACCCGGGGAGCTGTTTTTT.